A selection of T cell receptor beta chains follows, all from one sample in a study of cytomegalovirus exposure and HLA in healthy donors. Here immunoSEQ multiplex PCR was the method, and the copy in TCRdb shows in-frame clones only, minus some. The sample has about 140,000 clones, 70% to 90% seen once; the top ten hold approximately 8.5%. The sequencing sample was made of PBMCs. All receptors derive from a woman younger than 35 in good health and CMV-seropositive. Each CDR3 is given with its conserved first and last residue. D genes are given only for firm matches. Where a row states a size, it is once, few, many or the class of an expanded clone; other rows omit it.

j_call clone_size d_call v_call cdr3_aa cdr3_nt
TRBJ1-6 - TRBD1 TRBV7-2 CASSGHRDRPNNSPLHF TGTGCCAGCAGCGGACACCGGGACAGACCTAATAATTCACCCCTCCACTTT
TRBJ2-3 - - TRBV7-8 CASSLGGSGTDTQYF TGTGCCAGCAGCCTGGGGGGATCTGGCACAGATACGCAGTATTTT
TRBJ1-4 - TRBD1 TRBV7-2 CASSIRQGPNEKLFF TGTGCCAGCAGCATCCGACAGGGTCCTAATGAAAAACTGTTTTTT
TRBJ2-1 once - TRBV7-3 CASSFKRSSYNEQFF TGTGCCAGCAGCTTCAAGCGGAGCTCCTACAATGAGCAGTTCTTC
TRBJ1-2 few - TRBV4-1 CASSQEAQGLGYTF TGCGCCAGCAGCCAAGAGGCACAGGGCTTAGGCTACACCTTC
TRBJ1-5 - TRBD1 TRBV2 CASSRGGQGGQPQHF TGTGCCAGCAGTCGGGGGGGACAGGGAGGCCAGCCCCAGCATTTT
TRBJ2-5 - - TRBV5-6 CASSFGSQETQYF TGTGCCAGCAGCTTCGGGAGTCAAGAGACCCAGTACTTC
TRBJ1-1 - TRBD1 TRBV5-1 CASSETGLGNTEAFF TGCGCCAGCAGCGAGACAGGGTTGGGGAACACTGAAGCTTTCTTT
TRBJ2-3 once TRBD2 TRBV9 CASSVQRDRPDTQYF TGTGCCAGCAGCGTACAGCGGGACCGGCCAGATACGCAGTATTTT
TRBJ1-1 - - TRBV29-1 CSVPRSGARVNTEAFF TGCAGCGTCCCCCGCAGTGGGGCCCGGGTGAACACTGAAGCTTTCTTT
TRBJ2-5 - TRBD1 TRBV7-2 CASSFRDREETQYF TGTGCCAGCAGCTTCCGGGACAGGGAGGAGACCCAGTACTTC
TRBJ2-5 - - TRBV11-3 CASSFGQSETQYF TGTGCCAGCAGCTTCGGACAGTCAGAGACCCAGTACTTC
TRBJ2-2 - TRBD2 TRBV9 CASSLVSGVDSAGELFF TGTGCCAGCAGCTTAGTTAGCGGGGTAGATTCGGCCGGGGAGCTGTTTTTT
TRBJ1-6 - - TRBV7-3 CASSPTGDGSPLHF TGTGCCAGCAGCCCGACAGGCGACGGTTCACCCCTCCACTTT
TRBJ2-7 - TRBD2 TRBV30 CAWSGGLAGNYEQYF TGTGCCTGGAGTGGGGGACTAGCGGGAAACTACGAGCAGTACTTC
TRBJ1-6 - - TRBV11-1 CASSLESSSYNSPLHF TGTGCCAGCAGCTTAGAATCCAGCTCCTATAATTCACCCCTCCACTTT
TRBJ2-7 - TRBD2 TRBV7-2 CASSTTSGGLYEQYF TGTGCCAGCAGCACGACTAGCGGGGGACTTTACGAGCAGTACTTC